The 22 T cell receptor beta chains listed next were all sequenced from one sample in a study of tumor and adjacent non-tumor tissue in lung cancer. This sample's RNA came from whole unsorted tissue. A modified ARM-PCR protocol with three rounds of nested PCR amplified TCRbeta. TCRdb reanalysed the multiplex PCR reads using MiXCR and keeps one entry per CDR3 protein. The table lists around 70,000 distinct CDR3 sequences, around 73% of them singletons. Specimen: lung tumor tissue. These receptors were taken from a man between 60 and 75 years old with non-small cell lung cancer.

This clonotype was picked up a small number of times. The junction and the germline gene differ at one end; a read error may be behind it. The CDR3 DNA reads TGCAGCGTTAAAGAACGAGGACATCCCACAGATACGCAGTATTTT. This gives the protein CSVKERGHPTDTQYF. V usage is TRBV29-1 and J usage is TRBJ2-3; D possibly corresponds to TRBD1 (5 bases). The CDR3 has 15 residues. Germline V gives CDR1 SQVTM, CDR2 ANQGSEA.

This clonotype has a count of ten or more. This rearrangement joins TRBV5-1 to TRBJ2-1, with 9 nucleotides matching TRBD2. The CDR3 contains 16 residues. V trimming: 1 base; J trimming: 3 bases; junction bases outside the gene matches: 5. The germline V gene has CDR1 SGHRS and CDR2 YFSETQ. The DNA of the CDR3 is TGCGCCAGCAGCTTGCCGACTAGCGGAGTCTACAATGAGCAGTTCTTC. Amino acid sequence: CASSLPTSGVYNEQFF.

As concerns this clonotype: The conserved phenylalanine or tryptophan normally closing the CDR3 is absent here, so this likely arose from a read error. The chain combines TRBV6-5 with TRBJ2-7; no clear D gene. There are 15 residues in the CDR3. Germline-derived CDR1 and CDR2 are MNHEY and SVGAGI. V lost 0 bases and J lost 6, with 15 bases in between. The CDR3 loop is CASSYSRHETAEQYL. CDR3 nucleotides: TGTGCCAGCAGTTACTCGAGGCATGAAACGGCCGAGCAGTACCTC.

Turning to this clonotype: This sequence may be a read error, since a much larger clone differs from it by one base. The CDR3 coding sequence is TGTGCCAGCGGGGCGGGGACGAACACCGGGGAGCCGTTTTTT. Amino acids: CASGAGTNTGEPFF. The chain has TRBV2 and TRBJ2-2; tentative D call: TRBD2 (6 bases). Germline assignment: CDR1 SNHLY and CDR2 FYNNEI. CDR3 length equals 14 residues.

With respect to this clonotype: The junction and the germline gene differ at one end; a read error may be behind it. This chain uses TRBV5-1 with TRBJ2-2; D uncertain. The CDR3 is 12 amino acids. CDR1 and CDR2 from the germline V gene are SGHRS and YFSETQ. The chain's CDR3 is CANSWETGELFF. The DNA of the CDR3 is TGCGCCAACAGCTGGGAAACCGGGGAGCTGTTTTTT.

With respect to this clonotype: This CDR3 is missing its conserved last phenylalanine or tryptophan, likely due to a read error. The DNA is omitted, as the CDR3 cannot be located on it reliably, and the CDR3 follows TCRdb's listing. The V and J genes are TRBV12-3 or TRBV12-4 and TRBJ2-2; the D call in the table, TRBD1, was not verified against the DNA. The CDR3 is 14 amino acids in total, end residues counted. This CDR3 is CASSPLILRGELLY.

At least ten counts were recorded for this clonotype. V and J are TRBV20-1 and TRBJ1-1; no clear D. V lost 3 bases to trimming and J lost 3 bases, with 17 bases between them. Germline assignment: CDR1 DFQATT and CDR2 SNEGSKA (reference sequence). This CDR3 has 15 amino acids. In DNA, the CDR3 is TGCAGTGCTAGGGGCCGGACGGGAGTCGACACTGAAGCTTTCTTT. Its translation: CSARGRTGVDTEAFF.

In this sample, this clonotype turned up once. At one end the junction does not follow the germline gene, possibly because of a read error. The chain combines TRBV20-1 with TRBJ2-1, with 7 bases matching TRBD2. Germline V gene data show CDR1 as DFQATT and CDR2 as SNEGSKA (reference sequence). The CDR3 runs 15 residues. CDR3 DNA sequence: TGCATTGCTAGAGATGGGGCTAGCGGAATCAATGAGCAGTTCTTC. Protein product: CIARDGASGINEQFF.

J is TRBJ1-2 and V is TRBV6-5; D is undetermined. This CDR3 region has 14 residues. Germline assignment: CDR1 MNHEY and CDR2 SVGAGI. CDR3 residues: CTISYTIGDYGYTF. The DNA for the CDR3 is TGTACCATCAGTTACACGATTGGGGACTATGGCTACACCTTC.

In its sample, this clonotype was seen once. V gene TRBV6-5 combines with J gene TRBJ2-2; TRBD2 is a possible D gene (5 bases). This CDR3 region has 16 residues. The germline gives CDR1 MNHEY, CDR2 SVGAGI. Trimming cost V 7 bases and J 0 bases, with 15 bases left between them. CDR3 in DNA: TGTGCCAGCACCAGCCTGGAGGCGCCGAACACCGGGGAGCTGTTTTTT. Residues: CASTSLEAPNTGELFF.

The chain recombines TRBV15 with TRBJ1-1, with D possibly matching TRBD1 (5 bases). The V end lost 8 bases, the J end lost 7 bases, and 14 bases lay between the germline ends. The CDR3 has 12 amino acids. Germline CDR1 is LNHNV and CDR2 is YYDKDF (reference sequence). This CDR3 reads CATADRQIEAFF. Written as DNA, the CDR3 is TGTGCCACCGCAGACCGACAGATTGAAGCTTTCTTT.

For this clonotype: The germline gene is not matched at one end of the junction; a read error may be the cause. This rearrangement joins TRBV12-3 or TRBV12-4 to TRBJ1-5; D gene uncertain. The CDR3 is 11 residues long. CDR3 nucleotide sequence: TGTGCCAGCAGTGGCAATCAGTCCCAGCATTTT. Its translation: CASSGNQSQHF.

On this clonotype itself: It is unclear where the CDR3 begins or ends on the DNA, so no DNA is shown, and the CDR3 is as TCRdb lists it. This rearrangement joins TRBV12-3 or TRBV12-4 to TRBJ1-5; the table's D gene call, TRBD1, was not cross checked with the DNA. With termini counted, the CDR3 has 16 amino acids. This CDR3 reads CASSFGRGTRDQPQRF.

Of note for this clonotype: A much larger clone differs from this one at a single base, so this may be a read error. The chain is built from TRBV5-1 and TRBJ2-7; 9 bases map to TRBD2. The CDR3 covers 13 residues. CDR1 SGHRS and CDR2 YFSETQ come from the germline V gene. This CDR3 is CANSGRLSYEQYF. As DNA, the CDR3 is TGCGCCAACAGCGGGAGGTTGTCCTACGAGCAGTACTTC.

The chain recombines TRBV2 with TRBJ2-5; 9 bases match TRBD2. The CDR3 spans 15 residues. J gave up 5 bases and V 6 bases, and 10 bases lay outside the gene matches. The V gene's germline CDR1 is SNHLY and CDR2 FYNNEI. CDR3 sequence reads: CASSETGTSHETQYF. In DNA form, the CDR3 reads TGTGCCAGCAGCGAAACCGGGACTAGCCACGAGACCCAGTACTTC.

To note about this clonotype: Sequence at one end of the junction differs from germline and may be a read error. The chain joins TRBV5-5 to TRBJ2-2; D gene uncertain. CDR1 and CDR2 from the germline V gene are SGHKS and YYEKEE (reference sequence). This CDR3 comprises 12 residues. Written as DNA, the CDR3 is TGTGCCATCAGCTTAAGGTCCGGGGAGCTGTTTTTT. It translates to CAISLRSGELFF.

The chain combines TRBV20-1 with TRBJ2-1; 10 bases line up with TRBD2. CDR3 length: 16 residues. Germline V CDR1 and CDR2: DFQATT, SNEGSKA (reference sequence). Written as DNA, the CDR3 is TGCAGGAGAGGGCTAGCGGGAGACTCGAAGTACAATGAGCAGTTCTTC. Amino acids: CRRGLAGDSKYNEQFF.

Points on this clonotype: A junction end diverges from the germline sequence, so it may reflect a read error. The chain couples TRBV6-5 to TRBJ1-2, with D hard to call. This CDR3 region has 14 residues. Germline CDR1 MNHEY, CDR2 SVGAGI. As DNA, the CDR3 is TGTGCCAGCAGCCTCTCGGAAGGAGGATATGGCTACACTTTC. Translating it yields CASSLSEGGYGYTF.

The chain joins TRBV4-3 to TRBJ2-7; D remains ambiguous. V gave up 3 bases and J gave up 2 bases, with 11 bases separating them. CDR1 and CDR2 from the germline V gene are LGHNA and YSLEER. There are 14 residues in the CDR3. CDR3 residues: CASSQQIVAYEQYF. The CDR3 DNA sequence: TGCGCCAGCAGCCAGCAGATTGTAGCCTACGAGCAGTACTTC.

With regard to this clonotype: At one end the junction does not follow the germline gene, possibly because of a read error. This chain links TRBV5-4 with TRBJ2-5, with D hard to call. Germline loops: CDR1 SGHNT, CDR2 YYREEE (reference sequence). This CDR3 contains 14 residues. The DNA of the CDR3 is TGTGCCAGCAGCCTGGCGACGACAAAAGAGACCGAGTACTTC. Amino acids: CASSLATTKETEYF.

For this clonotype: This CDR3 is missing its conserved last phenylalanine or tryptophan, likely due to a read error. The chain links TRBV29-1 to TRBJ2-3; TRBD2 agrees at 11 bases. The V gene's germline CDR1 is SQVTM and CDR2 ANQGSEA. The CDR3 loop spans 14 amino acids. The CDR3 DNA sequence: TGCAACGTTGCTACTAGCGGGAGAACAGATACGCAGTATCTT. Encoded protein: CNVATSGRTDTQYL.

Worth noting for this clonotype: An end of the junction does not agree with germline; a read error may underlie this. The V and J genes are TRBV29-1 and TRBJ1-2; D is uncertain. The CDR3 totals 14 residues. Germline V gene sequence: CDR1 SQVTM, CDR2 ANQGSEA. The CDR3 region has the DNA TGCAGCGTTGAATCGTCAGAAACTAACTATGGCTACACATTC. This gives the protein CSVESSETNYGYTF. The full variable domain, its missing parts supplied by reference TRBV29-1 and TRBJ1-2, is SAVISQKPSRDICQRGTSLTIQCQVDSQVTMMFWYRQQPGQSLTLIATANQGSEATYESGFVIDKFPISRPNLTFSTLTVSNMSPEDSSIYLCSVESSETNYGYTFGSGTRLTVV.